The text below deals with one T cell receptor (beta chain). Its antigen is unknown. Germline CDR1 is MDHEN and CDR2 is SYDVKM. The V gene lost 2 bases and the J gene lost 15 bases, with 14 bases spanning the gap. The CDR3 has 12 amino acids. The cohort's ophthalmopathy patients, a group with duration under 3 months, had a Clinical Activity Score of at least 3 and a NOSPECS grade of at least 4. It was uncontrolled infection, other autoimmune disease, pregnancy or lactation that excluded patients. TCR beta CDR3 regions were amplified from RNA. TCR CDR3 regions were first amplified by RT-PCR with HTBI primers. TCRdb fed the multiplex PCR reads into MiXCR, producing one record per CDR3 protein. Of 400,000 or so distinct CDR3 sequences listed, about 15% are singletons. This entry belongs to a study of T cells in Graves' hyperthyroidism and ophthalmopathy. About the research overall: Peripheral blood sampling occurred at initial diagnosis, before any treatment.

Study-wide results and caveats: Most thyroid clonotypes with frequency above 0.001 were detected in blood.

The chain links TRBV28 to TRBJ2-1; TRBD2 is a possible D gene (6 bases). Input material: blood. The sequence was collected from a woman aged 60 to 75 with Graves' ophthalmopathy. The CDR3 region is CASSLKRAGWFF. CDR3 DNA sequence: TGTGCCAGCAGTTTAAAGCGGGCAGGGTGGTTCTTC.